Following are 17 T cell receptor beta chains from one sample sequenced in a study of blood T cell repertoires in COVID-19. Produced via immunoSEQ multiplex PCR; TCRdb's table is partial and in-frame only. Counted here are some 8,100 clones, 91% occurring once; the ten biggest clones make up under 5.5%. Source material: peripheral blood. Source of these receptors: a woman in her 50s with active COVID-19.

The chain combines TRBV27 with TRBJ2-2, with D perhaps TRBD1 (6 bases). The CDR3 is 15 amino acids. Germline lookup yields CDR1 MNHEY and CDR2 SMNVEV (reference sequence). Trimming left V 6 bases short and J 7 bases short, with 18 bases between. The CDR3 DNA reads TGTGCCAGCAGAAGTGTCAGGGGTCGGCTCGGGGAGCTGTTTTTT. Its translation: CASRSVRGRLGELFF.

This sequence joins TRBV11-1 and TRBJ2-7, with 9 bases that match TRBD1. With 4 bases clipped from V and 3 bases from J, the junction kept 4 bases outside the gene matches. Germline assignment: CDR1 SGHAT and CDR2 FQDESV (reference sequence). The CDR3 covers 14 residues. The CDR3 spells CASSSGTGNYEQYF. The CDR3 nucleotides read TGTGCCAGCAGCTCAGGGACAGGGAACTACGAGCAGTACTTC.

The chain has TRBV4-2 and TRBJ2-7; TRBD2 matches 11 bases. The CDR3 runs 17 residues. Losses at the gene ends were 3 bases for V and 4 bases for J; bases not matched to a gene: 11. Germline values: CDR1 LGHNA, CDR2 YNFKEQ. The CDR3 is CASSHPRTSGSIYEQYF. DNA of the CDR3: TGTGCCAGCAGCCATCCTCGTACTAGCGGGAGTATTTACGAGCAGTACTTC.

The genes are TRBV7-9 and TRBJ2-7; 14 bases map to TRBD2. This CDR3 is built from 16 residues. V lost 10 bases, J lost 5 bases, and 13 bases stayed unmatched. Germline loops: CDR1 SEHNR, CDR2 FQNEAQ (reference sequence). The CDR3 DNA follows: TGTGCCACGTCTACCCCCAGGGGACTAGCGGGAGACGAGCAGTACTTC. This sequence encodes CATSTPRGLAGDEQYF.

This chain joins TRBV29-1 and TRBJ2-7; D is unclear. Germline lookup yields CDR1 SQVTM and CDR2 ANQGSEA. V was clipped by 2 bases and J by 0 bases, with 5 bases between them. The CDR3 consists of 12 residues. This CDR3 is CSVETASYEQYF. The DNA of the CDR3 is TGCAGCGTTGAAACAGCCTCCTACGAGCAGTACTTC.

The gene calls are TRBV2 and TRBJ1-2; 9 bases line up with TRBD1. The germline CDR1 and CDR2 sequences are SNHLY and FYNNEI. V was pared by 3 bases and J by 4 bases, with 15 bases of the junction left unmatched. The CDR3 length is 18 residues. CDR3 protein: CASSDHEDRGYRGYGYTF. The CDR3 nucleotides are TGTGCCAGCAGTGATCACGAGGACAGGGGATATAGAGGCTATGGCTACACCTTC.

The chain carries TRBV14 and TRBJ2-7; TRBD2 aligns across 7 bases. V lost 5 bases to trimming and J lost 2 bases; unmatched junction nucleotides: 3. The CDR3 runs 13 residues. Germline V lookup: CDR1 SGHDN, CDR2 FVKESK. The CDR3 loop reads CASSFGTTYEQYF. In DNA, the CDR3 is TGTGCCAGCAGCTTCGGGACTACCTACGAGCAGTACTTC.

CDR3 region: CARGQLYEQYF. DNA for the CDR3: TGTGCCAGGGGACAGCTCTACGAGCAGTACTTC. The V and J genes are TRBV2 and TRBJ2-7, with TRBD1 identical over 7 bases. CDR1 is SNHLY and CDR2 is FYNNEI in the germline V gene. V lost 9 bases and J lost 3; bases outside the gene matches: 2. CDR3 length: 11 residues.

The rearrangement joins TRBV9 to TRBJ2-1; D not resolved. Germline CDR1 and CDR2: SGDLS and YYNGEE. The V end lost 0 bases, the J end lost 3 bases, and 10 bases lay between the germline ends. The CDR3 has 15 amino acids. CDR3 sequence (DNA): TGTGCCAGCAGCGTAGCCATAGCAGACTACAATGAGCAGTTCTTC. Protein sequence: CASSVAIADYNEQFF. Looking up the rest from reference TRBV9 and TRBJ2-1 gives the full variable domain: DSGVTQTPKHLITATGQRVTLRCSPRSGDLSVYWYQQSLDQGLQFLIQYYNGEERAKGNILERFSAQQFPDLHSELNLSSLELGDSALYFCASSVAIADYNEQFFGPGTRLTVL.

The V call is TRBV19, the J call TRBJ1-1; no firm D call. This CDR3 has 15 residues. V was clipped by 6 bases and J by 0 bases, with 14 bases between them. The germline CDR1 and CDR2 sequences are LNHDA and SQIVND (reference sequence). The CDR3 protein is CASRARNRLNTEAFF. For the CDR3, the DNA is TGTGCCAGTAGAGCCCGGAACAGATTGAACACTGAAGCTTTCTTT.

The gene calls are TRBV27 and TRBJ2-7; 11 nucleotides match TRBD1. The CDR3 extends over 17 amino acids. CDR1 and CDR2 (germline): MNHEY, SMNVEV (reference sequence). Trimming took 5 bases from V and 0 from J; bases not matched to a gene: 9. CDR3 DNA: TGTGCCAGCAGTCCCTCGGGACAGGGGGTATACTCCTACGAGCAGTACTTC. Residues: CASSPSGQGVYSYEQYF.

This chain joins TRBV2 and TRBJ1-5, with D perhaps TRBD1 (6 bases). This CDR3 contains 14 residues. Germline V gene sequence: CDR1 SNHLY, CDR2 FYNNEI. V shed 6 bases and J shed 3 bases, with 12 bases lying between them. This CDR3 is CASSGQTDNQPQHF. CDR3 nucleotides: TGTGCCAGCAGCGGACAGACAGACAATCAGCCCCAGCATTTT.

The chain carries TRBV3-1 (or the pseudogene TRBV3-2) and TRBJ2-1; D not resolved. Trimming pared 3 bases from V and 9 bases from J, leaving 12 bases between. The CDR3 covers 13 residues. Germline CDR1 is LGHDT and CDR2 is YNNKEL (reference sequence). CDR3 DNA: TGTGCCAGCAGCCACTCACAATTATCTGAGCAGTTCTTC. It codes for CASSHSQLSEQFF.

The chain couples TRBV27 to TRBJ2-1, with D maybe TRBD2 (6 bases). Between the trimmed V and J ends, which lost 7 bases and 0 bases, there was a span of 13 bases. CDR3 length equals 15 residues. The germline V gene has CDR1 MNHEY and CDR2 SMNVEV (reference sequence). CDR3 protein: CASTWGSGSYNEQFF. CDR3 coding DNA: TGTGCCAGCACCTGGGGTAGCGGCTCCTACAATGAGCAGTTCTTC.

J is TRBJ2-2 and V is TRBV5-1, with TRBD2 matching over 13 bases. Germline assignment: CDR1 SGHRS and CDR2 YFSETQ. This CDR3 region has 16 residues. Trimming at V came to 5 bases and at J to 7 bases, leaving 8 bases not matched to a gene. CDR3 in DNA: TGCGCCAGCAGTCTACTAGCGGGAGGGCCTATCGGGGAGCTGTTTTTT. Translated: CASSLLAGGPIGELFF.

J is TRBJ2-7 and V is TRBV18; a weak D match, TRBD1 (6 bases). Trimming took 3 bases from V and 7 from J, leaving 10 bases between them. The germline V gene encodes CDR1 KGHSH and CDR2 LQKENI. The CDR3 contains 12 residues. CDR3 bases: TGTGCCAGCTCACCGGACAGTCTGGAGCAGTACTTC. Protein product: CASSPDSLEQYF.

This clone was observed a single time. The gene calls are TRBV28 and TRBJ2-1, with D possibly being TRBD2 (5 bases). This CDR3 comprises 11 residues. Trimming took off 5 bases at V and 9 bases at J, with 8 bases between the two ends. Germline V gene sequence: CDR1 MDHEN, CDR2 SYDVKM. The DNA for the CDR3 is TGTGCCAGCAGTCGGAGGACTGAGCAGTTCTTC. The encoded protein is CASSRRTEQFF.